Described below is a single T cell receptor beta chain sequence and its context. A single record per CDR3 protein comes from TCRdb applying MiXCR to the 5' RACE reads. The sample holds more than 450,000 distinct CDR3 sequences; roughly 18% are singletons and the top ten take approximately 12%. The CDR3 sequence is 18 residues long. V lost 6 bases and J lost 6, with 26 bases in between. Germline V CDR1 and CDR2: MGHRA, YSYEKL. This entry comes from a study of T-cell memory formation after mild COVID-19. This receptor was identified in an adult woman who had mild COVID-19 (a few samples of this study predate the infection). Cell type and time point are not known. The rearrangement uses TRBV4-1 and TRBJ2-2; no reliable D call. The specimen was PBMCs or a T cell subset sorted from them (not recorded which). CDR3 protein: CASRVVASLGGRAGELFF. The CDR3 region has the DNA TGCGCCAGCAGGGTAGTAGCATCCCTCGGTGGCAGAGCCGGGGAGCTGTTTTTT.